The source of this T cell receptor beta chain is a study of blood T cell repertoires in COVID-19. Germline CDR1 is SGHVS and CDR2 is FQNEAQ. V lost 5 bases, J lost 2 bases, and 16 bases lay in between. The CDR3 runs to 15 residues. Some clones are missing from TCRdb's copy, which holds only in-frame ones; the method was immunoSEQ multiplex PCR. This sample carries a few hundred thousand clones, about 89% of them seen once, and the ten largest clones take just under 0.95%. The sample taken for sequencing was peripheral blood. The V call is TRBV7-8, the J call TRBJ2-7; D perhaps matches TRBD2 (5 bases). The sequence derives from a woman between 35 and 50 years old who had recovered from COVID-19. The CDR3 nucleotides are TGTGCCAGCAGCAACCGTCTCGGGATAGCCTACGAGCAGTACTTC. Amino acid sequence: CASSNRLGIAYEQYF.